One sample yielded the 17 T cell receptor beta chains listed below, sequenced in a study of cytomegalovirus exposure and HLA in healthy donors. PCR involved 60 Vbeta and 13 Jbeta primers. Data came from immunoSEQ multiplex PCR; TCRdb stores just in-frame clones and leaves some out. The sample contains 100,000 or so clones, around 80% of which appear only once. Sequenced: PBMCs. The receptors were gathered from a female donor in good health and CMV-seronegative.

The V and J genes are TRBV4-3 and TRBJ2-5, with 10 bases that match TRBD2. The V segment lost 4 bases and the J segment 4 bases; nucleotides outside the gene matches: 3. The CDR3 length is 14 residues. Germline V gene data show CDR1 as LGHNA and CDR2 as YSLEER. CDR3 sequence (DNA): TGCGCCAGCAGCCCTAGCGGGGGATTAGAGACCCAGTACTTC. Translated, it gives CASSPSGGLETQYF.

The CDR3 nucleotides are TGTGCCAGCAGCCTCCATCATGAGCAGTACTTC. Its protein is CASSLHHEQYF. The V gene is TRBV16, the J gene TRBJ2-7; D not certain. The CDR3 covers 11 residues. V lost 4 bases and J 7 bases, leaving 8 bases between the germline ends. Germline loops: CDR1 KGHSY, CDR2 FQNENV.

The gene calls are TRBV10-1 and TRBJ2-3; 8 positions match TRBD2. CDR1 and CDR2 from the germline V gene are WNHNN and SYGVQD (reference sequence). The CDR3 runs to 15 residues. Trimming at V came to 2 bases and at J to 2 bases, leaving 3 bases not matched to a gene. The CDR3 sequence is CASSEGAGATDTQYF. In nucleotides, the CDR3 is TGCGCCAGCAGTGAGGGAGCGGGGGCCACAGATACGCAGTATTTT.

The CDR3 DNA sequence: TGTGCCAGCGGGTCGGACAGGGTCTCGGAAGAACTGTTTTTT. This codes for CASGSDRVSEELFF. This sequence joins TRBV11-2 and TRBJ1-4, with TRBD1 matching over 8 bases. The length of the CDR3 is 14 residues. V shed 8 bases and J 12 bases; nucleotides not matched to a gene: 14. Germline CDR1 and CDR2: SGHAT and FQNNGV. Together with reference TRBV11-2 and TRBJ1-4, the CDR3 gives the full variable domain: EAGVAQSPRYKIIEKRQSVAFWCNPISGHATLYWYQQILGQGPKLLIQFQNNGVVDDSQLPKDRFSAERLKGVDSTLKIQPAKLEDSAVYLCASGSDRVSEELFFGSGTQLSVL.

The genes are TRBV28 and TRBJ2-2, with 9 bases identical to TRBD1. CDR1 is MDHEN and CDR2 is SYDVKM in the germline V gene. The CDR3 runs 16 residues. V gave up 10 bases and J gave up 1 base; unmatched junction bases: 10. This CDR3 is CATSPAGQGNTGELFF. CDR3 DNA sequence: TGTGCCACCTCACCTGCGGGACAGGGGAACACCGGGGAGCTGTTTTTT.

The V and J genes are TRBV2 and TRBJ1-1; 7 bases fit TRBD1. The CDR3 length is 15 residues. Trimming took 5 bases from V and 5 from J; bases not matched to a gene: 11. Per the germline V gene, CDR1 is SNHLY and CDR2 is FYNNEI. The CDR3 region has the DNA TGTGCCAGCAGTTACCGTCCCAGGGGGGAGACTGAAGCTTTCTTT. Translating gives CASSYRPRGETEAFF.

This clone was picked up one time. This chain links TRBV7-9 with TRBJ2-1; D call uncertain. The CDR3 consists of 12 residues. CDR1 SEHNR and CDR2 FQNEAQ come from the germline V gene (reference sequence). Trimming shortened V by 2 bases and J by 7 bases, and 6 bases separated the two germline ends. The CDR3 sequence is CASSLIRNEQFF. CDR3 sequence (DNA): TGTGCCAGCAGCTTAATTCGTAATGAGCAGTTCTTC. Based on the CDR3 plus reference TRBV7-9 and TRBJ2-1, the full variable domain is DTGVSQNPRHKITKRGQNVTFRCDPISEHNRLYWYRQTLGQGPEFLTYFQNEAQLEKSRLLSDRFSAERPKGSFSTLEIQRTEQGDSAMYLCASSLIRNEQFFGPGTRLTVL.

The rearrangement joins TRBV27 to TRBJ1-5; no definite D call. V was shortened by 10 bases and J by 0 bases, with 7 bases between the two germline ends. The CDR3 is made up of 12 amino acids. Per the germline V gene, CDR1 is MNHEY and CDR2 is SMNVEV (reference sequence). The CDR3 region has the DNA TGTGCCATACTCTATAGCAATCAGCCCCAGCATTTT. This gives the protein CAILYSNQPQHF.

The chain joins TRBV19 to TRBJ1-5; 8 bases map to TRBD1. V shed 8 bases and J 7 bases; nucleotides not matched to a gene: 4. CDR3 length: 12 residues. In germline, CDR1 is LNHDA, CDR2 SQIVND (reference sequence). The CDR3 region is CASGYRGQPQHF. CDR3 nucleotides: TGTGCCAGTGGTTACAGGGGGCAGCCCCAGCATTTT. Complete variable domain (other parts from reference TRBV19 and TRBJ1-5): DGGITQSPKYLFRKEGQNVTLSCEQNLNHDAMYWYRQDPGQGLRLIYYSQIVNDFQKGDIAEGYSVSREKKESFPLTVTSAQKNPTAFYLCASGYRGQPQHFGDGTRLSIL.

This chain joins TRBV14 and TRBJ2-7; D is ambiguous. Germline V gives CDR1 SGHDN, CDR2 FVKESK. V was clipped by 0 bases and J by 1 base, with 7 bases between them. The CDR3 contains 14 residues. CDR3 sequence (DNA): TGTGCCAGCAGCCAAGATGGGCAGTCCTACGAGCAGTACTTC. Its protein is CASSQDGQSYEQYF.

The chain joins TRBV11-2 to TRBJ1-3, with 9 bases lining up with TRBD1. The germline CDR1 and CDR2 sequences are SGHAT and FQNNGV. This CDR3 contains 17 residues. The V and J ends lost 4 bases and 3 bases, in that order; junction bases with no gene match: 10. CDR3 bases: TGTGCCAGCAGCTCCAACGCCTGGACAGGGGTTGGAAACACCATATATTTT. Protein sequence: CASSSNAWTGVGNTIYF.

CDR3 region: CASSIVGREETQYF. DNA of the CDR3: TGTGCCAGTAGTATAGTGGGCAGAGAAGAGACCCAGTACTTC. J is TRBJ2-5 and V is TRBV19; no reliable D call. V dropped 1 base and J dropped 3 bases, with 9 bases sitting between them. The CDR3 runs to 14 residues. The germline V gene encodes CDR1 LNHDA and CDR2 SQIVND (reference sequence). Based on the CDR3 plus reference TRBV19 and TRBJ2-5, the full variable domain is DGGITQSPKYLFRKEGQNVTLSCEQNLNHDAMYWYRQDPGQGLRLIYYSQIVNDFQKGDIAEGYSVSREKKESFPLTVTSAQKNPTAFYLCASSIVGREETQYFGPGTRLLVL.

This clone was seen just once. V gene TRBV9 combines with J gene TRBJ1-2; perhaps TRBD1 as D (6 bases). The CDR3 totals 14 residues. CDR1 is SGDLS and CDR2 is YYNGEE in the germline V gene. With 4 bases removed from V and 5 bases from J, the gap between germline ends came to 15 bases. DNA for the CDR3: TGTGCCAGCAGCCCCAATGGACAGCGTTATGGCTACACCTTC. This sequence encodes CASSPNGQRYGYTF.

The genes are TRBV14 and TRBJ1-5, with TRBD1 as a possible D gene (6 bases). The germline V gene has CDR1 SGHDN and CDR2 FVKESK. This CDR3 is built from 17 residues. Trimming left V 1 base short and J 0 bases short, with 13 bases between. The CDR3 nucleotides are TGTGCCAGCAGCCAAGGAGGGGGGGGGTATAGCAATCAGCCCCAGCATTTT. Encoded protein: CASSQGGGGYSNQPQHF.

This clone was seen once. The genes are TRBV9 and TRBJ2-3; the match to TRBD2 covers 8 bases. This CDR3 is built from 15 residues. CDR1 is SGDLS, CDR2 YYNGEE, per germline. The V gene end was trimmed by 0 bases and the J gene end by 1 base; junction bases not matched to a gene: 1. CDR3 sequence (DNA): TGTGCCAGCAGCGTAGTGACTAGCGGCACAGATACGCAGTATTTT. It codes for CASSVVTSGTDTQYF.

V gene TRBV7-6 combines with J gene TRBJ2-3, with a weak D call TRBD2 (5 bases). The germline V and J ends were trimmed by 5 bases and 0 bases, with 21 bases remaining between them. This CDR3 comprises 18 residues. The germline gives CDR1 SGHVS, CDR2 FNYEAQ. CDR3 region: CASSQISRDGSSTDTQYF. CDR3 bases: TGTGCCAGCAGCCAGATAAGTCGGGATGGTTCTAGCACAGATACGCAGTATTTT.

Here the CDR3 reads CASSIVGGYSTDTQYF. CDR3 DNA: TGTGCCAGTAGTATAGTCGGGGGGTACTCCACAGATACGCAGTATTTT. The rearrangement uses TRBV19 and TRBJ2-3; TRBD2 aligns across 7 bases. This CDR3 has 16 residues. The trim removed 1 base at V and 2 bases at J, leaving 6 bases unmatched. Germline CDR1 LNHDA, CDR2 SQIVND (reference sequence).